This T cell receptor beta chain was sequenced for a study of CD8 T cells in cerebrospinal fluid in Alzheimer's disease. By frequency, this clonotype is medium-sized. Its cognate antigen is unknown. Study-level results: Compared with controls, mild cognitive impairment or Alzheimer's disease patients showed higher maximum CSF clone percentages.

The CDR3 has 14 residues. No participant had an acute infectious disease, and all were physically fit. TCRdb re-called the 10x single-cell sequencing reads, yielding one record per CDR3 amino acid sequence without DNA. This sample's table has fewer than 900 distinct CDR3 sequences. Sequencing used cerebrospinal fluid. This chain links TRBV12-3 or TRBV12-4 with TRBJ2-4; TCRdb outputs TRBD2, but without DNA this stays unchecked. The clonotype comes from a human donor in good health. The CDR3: CASSSTSGGNIQYF.